These T cell receptor beta chains were read from a single sample in a study of T cell changes during pregnancy in multiple sclerosis. Sequencing used immunoSEQ multiplex PCR; TCRdb keeps in-frame clones, though not all of them. Among around 31,000 clones listed, 90% were seen once. The sample here was CD8+ T cells from peripheral blood mononuclear cells, taken in the second trimester of pregnancy. The receptors derive from a female donor with multiple sclerosis, enrolled in a pregnancy study. The CDR3 runs from the conserved cysteine through the conserved F or W. Fields, in order: CDR3 DNA, CDR3 protein, V gene, J gene, D gene, clone size. D genes are given only for firm matches. Not every row has a clone size; where given, it reads once, few, many or a size class.

cdr3_nt: TGTGCAACAGAGGGGACAGGGGCCTACGAGCAGTACTTC
cdr3_aa: CATEGTGAYEQYF
v_call: TRBV6-6
j_call: TRBJ2-7
d_call: TRBD1
clone_size: .

cdr3_nt: TGTGCCAGCAGCCCCGGACTAGGGGGCATTCAGTACTTC
cdr3_aa: CASSPGLGGIQYF
v_call: TRBV5-6
j_call: TRBJ2-4
d_call: .
clone_size: .

cdr3_nt: TGCGCCAGCAGCTTAGGACTAGTGAGCGATACGCAGTATTTT
cdr3_aa: CASSLGLVSDTQYF
v_call: TRBV5-1
j_call: TRBJ2-3
d_call: TRBD2
clone_size: few

cdr3_nt: TGTGCCAGCAGCTTAAATGAGGGCGGGTCCTACGAGCAGTACTTC
cdr3_aa: CASSLNEGGSYEQYF
v_call: TRBV7-9
j_call: TRBJ2-7
d_call: .
clone_size: .

cdr3_nt: TGTGCCAGCAGCTTATGGGGTATCGGGGACTACGAGCAGTACTTC
cdr3_aa: CASSLWGIGDYEQYF
v_call: TRBV5-5
j_call: TRBJ2-7
d_call: .
clone_size: .

cdr3_nt: TGTGCCAGCAGCCCGGACAACCCCAATGAGCAGTTCTTC
cdr3_aa: CASSPDNPNEQFF
v_call: TRBV5-4
j_call: TRBJ2-1
d_call: .
clone_size: .

cdr3_nt: TGTGCCAGCAGCAGCGGACTAGCGGGAACTGAATTTAGGGACTACAATGAGCAGTTCTTC
cdr3_aa: CASSSGLAGTEFRDYNEQFF
v_call: TRBV7-8
j_call: TRBJ2-1
d_call: TRBD2
clone_size: once

cdr3_nt: TGTGCCAGCAGCGTAGGGTTTGAGGAAACTGAAGCTTTCTTT
cdr3_aa: CASSVGFEETEAFF
v_call: TRBV9
j_call: TRBJ1-1
d_call: .
clone_size: once

cdr3_nt: TGTGCCAGCAGTCCTATTACCTACCAGGGGGCGGATGACTATGGCTACACCTTC
cdr3_aa: CASSPITYQGADDYGYTF
v_call: TRBV28
j_call: TRBJ1-2
d_call: TRBD1
clone_size: once

cdr3_nt: TGCAGTGCTGACTGGAGTAATGAGCAGTTCTTC
cdr3_aa: CSADWSNEQFF
v_call: TRBV20-1
j_call: TRBJ2-1
d_call: .
clone_size: .

cdr3_nt: TGCGCCAGCAGCGACCGGGACAACTACAATGAGCAGTTCTTC
cdr3_aa: CASSDRDNYNEQFF
v_call: TRBV4-1
j_call: TRBJ2-1
d_call: .
clone_size: .

cdr3_nt: TGCGCCAGCAGCCAAGATATGAGCCTGCAGTTCTTC
cdr3_aa: CASSQDMSLQFF
v_call: TRBV4-1
j_call: TRBJ2-1
d_call: .
clone_size: .

cdr3_nt: TGTGCCTGGAGTGTACTTAGAGAAAAACTGTTTTTT
cdr3_aa: CAWSVLREKLFF
v_call: TRBV30
j_call: TRBJ1-4
d_call: .
clone_size: many

cdr3_nt: TGTGCCAGCACCTCTCTCCGGGGTCCACAACATTTT
cdr3_aa: CASTSLRGPQHF
v_call: TRBV28
j_call: TRBJ1-5
d_call: .
clone_size: .

cdr3_nt: TGTGCCAGCAGTCTCCCGGACTCCCCGGTCCCAGATACGCAGTATTTT
cdr3_aa: CASSLPDSPVPDTQYF
v_call: TRBV28
j_call: TRBJ2-3
d_call: .
clone_size: .

cdr3_nt: TGTGCCAGCAGCTTCGACAGGGGAAGAGCAGATACGCAGTATTTT
cdr3_aa: CASSFDRGRADTQYF
v_call: TRBV11-2
j_call: TRBJ2-3
d_call: TRBD1
clone_size: .

cdr3_nt: TGTGCCAGCAGCTTAGCTCCGGGACAGGGGTCCTACGAGCAGTACTTC
cdr3_aa: CASSLAPGQGSYEQYF
v_call: TRBV11-2
j_call: TRBJ2-7
d_call: TRBD1
clone_size: .

cdr3_nt: TGCGCCAGCAGCAGGACTAGCGGGTTGGGAGATACGCAGTATTTT
cdr3_aa: CASSRTSGLGDTQYF
v_call: TRBV10-2
j_call: TRBJ2-3
d_call: TRBD2
clone_size: .

cdr3_nt: TGCGCCAGCAGCCAAGATACAGGGCGAACTGAAGCTTTCTTT
cdr3_aa: CASSQDTGRTEAFF
v_call: TRBV4-1
j_call: TRBJ1-1
d_call: .
clone_size: few

cdr3_nt: TGTGCCAGCAGCCAAGCTGAGCGGGAGGAGGCCGGGGAGCTGTTTTTT
cdr3_aa: CASSQAEREEAGELFF
v_call: TRBV4-2
j_call: TRBJ2-2
d_call: TRBD2
clone_size: .

cdr3_nt: TGTGCCAGCAGTGAATACAGGGGCCCTAACAATGAGCAGTTCTTC
cdr3_aa: CASSEYRGPNNEQFF
v_call: TRBV6-1
j_call: TRBJ2-1
d_call: TRBD1
clone_size: .

cdr3_nt: TGTGCCAGCAGTACGCCGCCGGGACTACCCCCCAATGAGCAGTTCTTC
cdr3_aa: CASSTPPGLPPNEQFF
v_call: TRBV27
j_call: TRBJ2-1
d_call: TRBD2
clone_size: .

cdr3_nt: TGCGCCAGCAGCCAAGGGGGGCCGGGCCCCTACGAGCAGTACTTC
cdr3_aa: CASSQGGPGPYEQYF
v_call: TRBV4-3
j_call: TRBJ2-7
d_call: .
clone_size: .

cdr3_nt: TGTGCCAGTAGTATGTGGTTCCTTGGGACAGGGGAACACGAACCGACTGGGGCCAACGTCCTGACTTTC
cdr3_aa: CASSMWFLGTGEHEPTGANVLTF
v_call: TRBV19
j_call: TRBJ2-6
d_call: TRBD1
clone_size: .

cdr3_nt: TGTGCCAGCAGTTCAGGGAGACTAGCGGGGAACAATGAGCAGTTCTTC
cdr3_aa: CASSSGRLAGNNEQFF
v_call: TRBV27
j_call: TRBJ2-1
d_call: TRBD2
clone_size: once

cdr3_nt: TGTGCCAGCAGCTTAACCAACGGTGTTTACGAGCAGTACTTC
cdr3_aa: CASSLTNGVYEQYF
v_call: TRBV11-2
j_call: TRBJ2-7
d_call: .
clone_size: .

cdr3_nt: TGCGCCAGCAGCTTGGCGTCAGGGGGCTCCTACAATGAGCAGTTCTTC
cdr3_aa: CASSLASGGSYNEQFF
v_call: TRBV5-1
j_call: TRBJ2-1
d_call: TRBD1
clone_size: .

cdr3_nt: TGTGCCAGCAGTTACACACAGGATTCAAACATTCAGTACTTC
cdr3_aa: CASSYTQDSNIQYF
v_call: TRBV6-6
j_call: TRBJ2-4
d_call: .
clone_size: .

cdr3_nt: TGTGCCAGCTCCGGGACTAGCGTAACAGATACGCAGTATTTT
cdr3_aa: CASSGTSVTDTQYF
v_call: TRBV28
j_call: TRBJ2-3
d_call: TRBD2
clone_size: .